Below are 27 T cell receptor beta chains sequenced from a single sample in a study of regulatory T cells in long-lasting Graves disease. The time point was: newly diagnosed GD, antithyroid drugs for less than 3 months. Isolated PBMC RNA provided the starting material for the TCR library. For TCR beta, libraries came from iRepertoire HTBI primers and Arm-PCR of CDR3 regions. TCRdb re-called the multiplex PCR reads with MiXCR, one entry per CDR3 protein. The table has about 530,000 distinct CDR3 sequences, about 15% seen once. The sample was also reused in another study, on T cells in Graves' hyperthyroidism and ophthalmopathy.

The sample consisted of peripheral blood mononuclear cells (PBMCs), taken at new diagnosis, from a patient treated with antithyroid drugs. Receptors were obtained from a woman aged 35-65 years with Graves disease.

This clonotype was counted at least ten times. The chain uses TRBV7-9 and TRBJ2-7; 7 bases line up with TRBD1. J lost 7 bases, V lost 4 bases, and 7 bases had no gene match. This CDR3 contains 13 residues. Germline V CDR1 and CDR2: SEHNR, FQNEAQ (reference sequence). The CDR3 reads CASSSLQGYEQYF. The CDR3 nucleotides read TGTGCCAGCAGCTCCCTACAGGGGTATGAGCAGTACTTC.

This clonotype turned up a few times. The V call is TRBV6-2 or TRBV6-3, the J call TRBJ1-2; no clear D gene. Per germline, CDR1 MNHEY and CDR2 SVGEGT. V was trimmed by 6 bases and J by 5 bases, leaving 13 bases between them. CDR3 size: 13 residues. In DNA, the CDR3 is TGTGCCAGCAGCGCCCAGCTACCATATGGCTACACCTTC. It specifies CASSAQLPYGYTF.

The CDR3 coding sequence is TGTGCCAGTGGGAAGGGGGCTGGAACTGAAGCTTTCTTT. It is translated as CASGKGAGTEAFF. The chain combines TRBV11-2 with TRBJ1-1, with 7 bases matching TRBD1. This CDR3 is built from 13 residues. Germline CDR1 SGHAT, CDR2 FQNNGV. The ends lost 9 bases at V and 5 bases at J; junction bases unmatched: 9. Looking up the rest from reference TRBV11-2 and TRBJ1-1 gives the full variable domain: EAGVAQSPRYKIIEKRQSVAFWCNPISGHATLYWYQQILGQGPKLLIQFQNNGVVDDSQLPKDRFSAERLKGVDSTLKIQPAKLEDSAVYLCASGKGAGTEAFFGQGTRLTVV.

This clonotype was seen ten or more times. The CDR3 here is CASNGVGGGGSPLHF. The CDR3 DNA reads TGTGCCAGCAACGGTGTGGGGGGAGGGGGTTCACCCCTCCACTTT. The chain has TRBV28 and TRBJ1-6, with D perhaps TRBD1 (6 bases). The CDR3 spans 15 residues. V was cut by 7 bases and J by 9 bases, with 19 bases left in between. Germline V gene lookup returns CDR1 MDHEN and CDR2 SYDVKM.

The CDR3 coding sequence is TGTGCCACACAACCGGGCGGTTTGAACACTGAAGCTTTCTTT. This encodes CATQPGGLNTEAFF. This rearrangement joins TRBV11-2 to TRBJ1-1, with unresolved D. The CDR3 totals 14 residues. Deletions cut 10 bases from V and 0 bases from J, with 15 bases between. Germline V gene sequence: CDR1 SGHAT, CDR2 FQNNGV.

The V and J genes are TRBV5-1 and TRBJ2-2; D ambiguous. This CDR3 is built from 16 residues. With 0 bases removed from V and 1 base from J, the gap between germline ends came to 10 bases. CDR1 and CDR2 (germline): SGHRS, YFSETQ. CDR3 residues: CASSLEVALNTGELFF. The DNA for the CDR3 is TGCGCCAGCAGCTTGGAAGTGGCCTTGAACACCGGGGAGCTGTTTTTT.

For this clonotype: A much larger clone lies a single base off, so this may be a read error. V usage is TRBV7-6 and J usage is TRBJ1-4, with D perhaps TRBD1 (5 bases). Germline V CDR1 and CDR2: SGHVS, FNYEAQ. This CDR3 has 19 residues. CDR3 residues: CASSPLWRTRQTTNEKLSF. The DNA of the CDR3 is TGTGCCAGCAGCCCACTTTGGAGGACACGGCAAACAACTAATGAAAAACTGTCTTTT.

With respect to this clonotype: A clone one base away is much larger, so this may be a read error. V usage is TRBV11-3 and J usage is TRBJ2-1; D is unclear. Germline V gene data show CDR1 as SGHNT and CDR2 as YENEEA. The CDR3 consists of 13 residues. DNA of the CDR3: TGTGCCAGCAGCGCCCATGGGGTCGGTGAGCAGTCCTTC. Its protein is CASSAHGVGEQSF.

This chain links TRBV2 with TRBJ2-1; D not resolved. This CDR3 is 15 amino acids long. Germline-derived CDR1 and CDR2 are SNHLY and FYNNEI. V was pared by 4 bases and J by 0 bases, with 10 bases between. This CDR3 is CASSAASSSYNEQFF. The CDR3 DNA follows: TGTGCCAGCAGTGCGGCCAGTAGCTCCTACAATGAGCAGTTCTTC.

J is TRBJ1-1 and V is TRBV6-5; possible D gene TRBD1, 6 bases. V was cut by 0 bases and J by 1 base, with 15 bases left in between. This CDR3 has 17 amino acids. The V gene's germline CDR1 is MNHEY and CDR2 SVGAGI. CDR3 DNA: TGTGCCAGCAGTTACTCGATCGGGGGCCACCCGAACACTGAAGCTTTCTTT. Its protein product is CASSYSIGGHPNTEAFF.

A few counts support this clonotype. The J gene is TRBJ2-3, the V gene TRBV6-5; TRBD2 agrees at 8 bases. The CDR3 has 17 residues. CDR1 MNHEY and CDR2 SVGAGI come from the germline V gene. V shed 0 bases and J 6 bases; nucleotides not matched to a gene: 11. The chain's CDR3 is CASSYSMASGPSDTQYF. The DNA for the CDR3 is TGTGCCAGCAGTTACTCGATGGCTAGCGGGCCTTCGGATACGCAGTATTTT.

This clonotype was seen ten or more times. This sequence joins TRBV9 and TRBJ2-7; D unclear. Germline V gene sequence: CDR1 SGDLS, CDR2 YYNGEE. CDR3 length equals 14 residues. V gave up 0 bases and J gave up 2 bases, with 9 bases separating them. CDR3: CASSVDPTTYEQYF. Written as DNA, the CDR3 is TGTGCCAGCAGCGTAGACCCCACCACCTACGAGCAGTACTTC. The full variable domain, rest sourced from reference TRBV9 and TRBJ2-7, is DSGVTQTPKHLITATGQRVTLRCSPRSGDLSVYWYQQSLDQGLQFLIQYYNGEERAKGNILERFSAQQFPDLHSELNLSSLELGDSALYFCASSVDPTTYEQYFGPGTRLTVT.

This clonotype was seen many times. The V and J genes are TRBV12-3 or TRBV12-4 and TRBJ1-1, with 7 bases fitting TRBD1. CDR3 size: 16 residues. Trimming removed 6 bases from V and 4 bases from J; junction bases left unmatched: 14. The CDR3 reads CASSRKNTGVGTEAFF. Here the CDR3 DNA reads TGTGCCAGCAGCCGAAAAAACACAGGGGTTGGCACTGAAGCTTTCTTT.

V is TRBV6-1 and J is TRBJ2-2, with 7 bases fitting TRBD1. V lost 4 bases, J lost 3 bases, and 5 bases stayed unmatched. Germline V CDR1 and CDR2: MNHNS, SASEGT. The CDR3 is 15 residues long. CDR3 loop: CASSGQGWYTGELFF. In nucleotides, the CDR3 is TGTGCCAGCAGTGGACAGGGATGGTACACCGGGGAGCTGTTTTTT.

This clonotype has a count of ten or more. CDR3 in amino acids: CASSIGTETEAFF. The CDR3 coding sequence is TGTGCCAGCAGCATTGGGACAGAAACTGAAGCTTTCTTT. The V gene is TRBV7-8, the J gene TRBJ1-1; 7 bases match TRBD1. The V and J ends lost 5 bases and 5 bases, in that order; junction bases with no gene match: 5. The germline V gene encodes CDR1 SGHVS and CDR2 FQNEAQ. The length of the CDR3 is 13 residues.

V gene TRBV19 combines with J gene TRBJ2-3; D gene uncertain. CDR1 LNHDA and CDR2 SQIVND come from the germline V gene (reference sequence). The V end lost 1 base, the J end lost 6 bases, and 8 bases lay between the germline ends. CDR3 length: 13 amino acids. The CDR3 nucleotides read TGTGCCAGTAGTATAGTGGGCTGGGATACGCAGTATTTT. Translating gives CASSIVGWDTQYF. Combining the CDR3 with reference TRBV19 and TRBJ2-3 gives the whole variable domain DGGITQSPKYLFRKEGQNVTLSCEQNLNHDAMYWYRQDPGQGLRLIYYSQIVNDFQKGDIAEGYSVSREKKESFPLTVTSAQKNPTAFYLCASSIVGWDTQYFGPGTRLTVL.

This clonotype was observed many times. The chain has TRBV27 and TRBJ2-7; 10 bases line up with TRBD1. Germline V CDR1 and CDR2: MNHEY, SMNVEV (reference sequence). V lost 2 bases, J lost 3 bases, and 7 bases stayed unmatched. The CDR3 extends over 16 amino acids. The CDR3 spells CASSLLPGQGVYEQYF. In DNA, the CDR3 is TGTGCCAGCAGTTTACTCCCCGGACAGGGGGTCTACGAGCAGTACTTC.

This clonotype was found many times. The V call is TRBV2, the J call TRBJ2-3; D is uncertain. Trimming removed 6 bases from V and 2 bases from J, with 9 bases in between. The CDR3 has 13 residues. CDR1 SNHLY and CDR2 FYNNEI come from the germline V gene. CDR3 in DNA: TGTGCCAGCAGGCTCCTAGTCACAGATACGCAGTATTTT. Amino acids: CASRLLVTDTQYF.

This chain uses TRBV2 with TRBJ1-6; weak D call: TRBD1 (5 bases). V lost 6 bases and J lost 7, with 19 bases in between. Germline assignment: CDR1 SNHLY and CDR2 FYNNEI. The CDR3 length is 16 residues. The CDR3 protein is CASSSPAGGYNSPLHF. The DNA for the CDR3 is TGTGCCAGCAGCTCCCCGGCTGGGGGATACAATTCACCCCTCCACTTT. Full variable domain (rest looked up from reference TRBV2 and TRBJ1-6): EPEVTQTPSHQVTQMGQEVILRCVPISNHLYFYWYRQILGQKVEFLVSFYNNEISEKSEIFDDQFSVERPDGSNFTLKIRSTKLEDSAMYFCASSSPAGGYNSPLHFGNGTRLTVT.

This clonotype was seen a handful of times. This chain connects TRBV18 to TRBJ2-3; 10 positions match TRBD2. The V segment lost 4 bases and the J segment 0 bases; nucleotides outside the gene matches: 4. The CDR3 covers 16 residues. The V gene's germline CDR1 is KGHSH and CDR2 LQKENI. The CDR3 coding sequence is TGTGCCAGCTCACAACTAGCGGGGCCGAGCACAGATACGCAGTATTTT. It encodes CASSQLAGPSTDTQYF.

The chain links TRBV19 to TRBJ2-6; D is perhaps TRBD1 (5 bases). V lost 9 bases to trimming and J lost 2 bases, with 17 bases between them. This CDR3 has 16 amino acids. CDR1 and CDR2 from the germline V gene are LNHDA and SQIVND (reference sequence). CDR3 protein: CASSPQGFTGANVLTF. In DNA form, the CDR3 reads TGTGCCAGCTCACCGCAGGGTTTCACTGGGGCCAACGTCCTGACTTTC.

This clonotype was seen ten or more times. The rearrangement uses TRBV20-1 and TRBJ2-1; D remains unclear. Germline V gene data show CDR1 as DFQATT and CDR2 as SNEGSKA (reference sequence). This CDR3 region has 11 residues. Trimming took off 3 bases at V and 7 bases at J, with 7 bases between the two ends. The chain's CDR3 is CSASVRNEQFF. The CDR3 DNA reads as TGCAGTGCTAGTGTCCGGAATGAGCAGTTCTTC.

This clonotype has at least ten counts. The rearrangement links TRBV2 to TRBJ2-5; D might be TRBD1 (5 bases). The length of the CDR3 is 14 residues. Trimming left V 8 bases short and J 1 base short, with 14 bases between. Germline loops: CDR1 SNHLY, CDR2 FYNNEI. The CDR3 reads CASGPDRSQETQYF. Here the CDR3 DNA reads TGTGCCAGCGGCCCCGACAGATCCCAAGAGACCCAGTACTTC.

The V and J genes are TRBV20-1 and TRBJ1-5; 8 positions match TRBD1. V lost 6 bases, J lost 0 bases, and 1 base stayed unmatched. CDR1 and CDR2 (germline): DFQATT, SNEGSKA (reference sequence). The CDR3 extends over 13 amino acids. CDR3 DNA: TGCAGTGCGGGACAGGATAGCAATCAGCCCCAGCATTTT. Its translation is CSAGQDSNQPQHF.

This clonotype was counted between two and nine times. This chain connects TRBV7-8 to TRBJ2-7, with 7 nucleotides matching TRBD1. Trimming took 1 base from V and 3 from J; bases not matched to a gene: 6. Germline V CDR1 and CDR2: SGHVS, FQNEAQ. The CDR3 is 15 residues long. The CDR3 coding sequence is TGTGCCAGCAGCTTAGATAGGGGGCGAATCTACGAGCAGTACTTC. Its protein product is CASSLDRGRIYEQYF.

This clonotype was detected a few times. This chain's CDR3 is CASSPQGAGEAFF. CDR3 sequence (DNA): TGTGCCAGCAGCCCGCAGGGGGCAGGTGAAGCTTTCTTT. The chain uses TRBV3-1 and TRBJ1-1; TRBD1 matches 8 bases. The germline V gene has CDR1 LGHDT and CDR2 YNNKEL (reference sequence). The junction had 5 bases not matched to a gene; V was cut back by 4 bases and J by 7 bases. The CDR3 is 13 residues long.

The chain uses TRBV4-1 and TRBJ1-5; no clear D gene. This CDR3 has 15 residues. Germline V gene data show CDR1 as MGHRA and CDR2 as YSYEKL. Trimming cost V 1 base and J 6 bases, with 13 bases left between them. Here the CDR3 DNA reads TGCGCCAGCAGCCAAGTAGGGTCGCTTGGTCAGCCCCAGCATTTT. Its translation: CASSQVGSLGQPQHF.